This T cell receptor beta chain was found in a study of cytomegalovirus exposure and HLA in healthy donors. Study-level results: For TCR beta chains, V- and J-gene trimming was later linked to a missense DCLRE1C variant.

PCR primers comprised 60 Vbeta and 13 Jbeta primers. Using immunoSEQ multiplex PCR, the repertoire was profiled, and TCRdb retains in-frame clones only, with some absent. The sample records approximately 150,000 clones, over 70% being singletons. This CDR3 contains 13 residues. V lost 1 base and J lost 8, with 11 bases in between. The V gene's germline CDR1 is LNHDA and CDR2 SQIVND (reference sequence). Concerning this clone itself: What it binds is unknown.

The chain uses TRBV19 and TRBJ1-2; D gene uncertain. This TCR derives from a man younger than 30 in good health and CMV-seropositive. Sequences were obtained from PBMCs. In DNA, the CDR3 is TGTGCCAGTAGTATAGGTCCGGGAAAAGGCTACACCTTC. It encodes CASSIGPGKGYTF.